Sequencing of this T cell receptor (beta chain) was carried out in a study of a mutant IDH1 vaccine in newly diagnosed glioma. Overall study context: Treatment recipients were 62.5% male and around 40% female, and their mean age was approximately 42 years. Standard pretreatment was either radiotherapy, temozolomide, or, for most, radiochemotherapy with temozolomide. Study-level points and caveats: Evidence of vaccine-induced immune responses was documented in 85% to 95% of patients.

Remarks on this clone: Its antigen remains unidentified.

Generated by immunoSEQ multiplex PCR, the TCRdb table keeps only in-frame clones and is missing some. Here the sample spans some 87,000 clones, around 80% being singletons. The germline CDR1 and CDR2 sequences are MNHEY and SVGAGI. The CDR3 is 15 amino acids. J lost 8 bases, V lost 0 bases, and 9 bases had no gene match. Time point: baseline, week 1 (first vaccination visit). The treatment was: pre-vaccination baseline after standard-of-care therapy. This specimen was PBMCs, taken from a glioma patient treated with radiotherapy, temozolomide or both. The chain employs TRBV6-5 and TRBJ1-2; 7 nucleotides line up with TRBD1. The origin of this receptor is a man aged 35 to 55 with glioma. The CDR3 loop reads CASSYSTVTGQGYTF. Here the CDR3 DNA reads TGTGCCAGCAGTTACTCGACCGTGACAGGGCAAGGCTACACCTTC.